Shown below are 30 T cell receptor beta chains from a single sample sequenced in a study of OX40 agonist ivuxolimab in advanced cancers. The repertoire was sequenced with immunoSEQ multiplex PCR; TCRdb's copy has only in-frame clones and lacks some. The table includes tens of thousands of clones, more than 85% detected once. This sample comprised CD4+ or CD8+ T cells sorted from blood, obtained in a trial of the OX40 agonist ivuxolimab. The receptors stem from an adult with an advanced solid tumor such as melanoma, head and neck, liver or kidney cancer.

V and J are TRBV5-1 and TRBJ1-1; D not certain. Per the germline V gene, CDR1 is SGHRS and CDR2 is YFSETQ. Trimming took 2 bases from V and 0 from J, leaving 14 bases between them. There are 16 residues in the CDR3. In DNA form, the CDR3 reads TGCGCCAGCAGCTTTTTGCAAGGATACATGAACACTGAAGCTTTCTTT. Its translation: CASSFLQGYMNTEAFF.

This chain connects TRBV19 to TRBJ1-2, with D unclear. The V end was cut by 0 bases, the J end by 4 bases, with 12 bases between. CDR1 and CDR2 (germline): LNHDA, SQIVND (reference sequence). CDR3 size: 15 residues. The CDR3 coding sequence is TGTGCCAGTAGTATAGATCGAGGAGGAGTCTATGGCTACACCTTC. This translates into CASSIDRGGVYGYTF.

The chain joins TRBV6-5 to TRBJ2-1; D uncertain. The CDR3 runs to 16 residues. CDR1 is MNHEY and CDR2 is SVGAGI in the germline V gene. With 2 bases removed from V and 0 bases from J, the gap between germline ends came to 11 bases. The CDR3 DNA is TGTGCCAGCAGTTACCTAGTCCAAAGCTCCTACAATGAGCAGTTCTTC. Residues: CASSYLVQSSYNEQFF.

This rearrangement joins TRBV19 to TRBJ2-1; 7 bases match TRBD1. J gave up 4 bases and V 10 bases, and 7 bases lay outside the gene matches. Germline CDR1 LNHDA, CDR2 SQIVND (reference sequence). CDR3 size: 13 residues. The CDR3 DNA follows: TGTGCCAAAGACCGGGACAGATACAATGAGCAGTTCTTC. It translates to CAKDRDRYNEQFF.

The chain is built from TRBV27 and TRBJ1-2; D unresolved. V lost 8 bases and J lost 4, with 17 bases in between. Germline values: CDR1 MNHEY, CDR2 SMNVEV (reference sequence). The CDR3 spans 14 residues. CDR3 sequence: CASGPGPHSYGYTF. The CDR3 DNA follows: TGTGCCAGCGGGCCCGGCCCGCACAGCTATGGCTACACCTTC.

The V call is TRBV30, the J call TRBJ1-2; unclear D gene. The V end was cut by 0 bases, the J end by 4 bases, with 9 bases between. CDR3 size: 13 residues. From germline, CDR1 is GTSNPN and CDR2 SVGIG (reference sequence). This CDR3 is CAWSVSGVYGYTF. CDR3 nucleotide sequence: TGTGCCTGGAGTGTGTCCGGGGTCTATGGCTACACCTTC.

V and J are TRBV7-9 and TRBJ1-1, with no clear D. In germline, CDR1 is SEHNR, CDR2 FQNEAQ (reference sequence). Trimming pared 5 bases from V and 1 base from J, leaving 8 bases between. There are 13 residues in the CDR3. The CDR3 sequence: CASSTEANTEAFF. CDR3 nucleotide sequence: TGTGCCAGCAGCACCGAGGCGAACACTGAAGCTTTCTTT. The whole variable domain, remainder taken from reference TRBV7-9 and TRBJ1-1, is DTGVSQNPRHKITKRGQNVTFRCDPISEHNRLYWYRQTLGQGPEFLTYFQNEAQLEKSRLLSDRFSAERPKGSFSTLEIQRTEQGDSAMYLCASSTEANTEAFFGQGTRLTVV.

The rearrangement joins TRBV27 to TRBJ2-7; D call uncertain. The V end was cut by 6 bases, the J end by 6 bases, with 9 bases between. The CDR3 is 11 residues long. Looked up from germline, CDR1 is MNHEY and CDR2 is SMNVEV (reference sequence). The CDR3 sequence: CASRGWREQYF. In DNA, the CDR3 is TGTGCCAGCAGGGGGTGGCGCGAGCAGTACTTC.

The chain joins TRBV15 to TRBJ2-1; tentative D call: TRBD2 (6 bases). The CDR3 spans 15 residues. Germline V CDR1 and CDR2: LNHNV, YYDKDF (reference sequence). The V end was cut by 3 bases, the J end by 4 bases, with 13 bases between. The CDR3, as DNA: TGTGCCACCAGCAGTACGCGGGGATTATACAATGAGCAGTTCTTC. Translating it yields CATSSTRGLYNEQFF.

The chain carries TRBV19 and TRBJ2-1, with 10 bases lining up with TRBD2. Trimming removed 3 bases from V and 4 bases from J; junction bases left unmatched: 6. Germline V gives CDR1 LNHDA, CDR2 SQIVND (reference sequence). There are 16 residues in the CDR3. The CDR3 protein is CASSMVAGGRYNEQFF. DNA for the CDR3: TGTGCCAGTAGTATGGTAGCGGGAGGACGGTACAATGAGCAGTTCTTC. The variable domain in full, with the rest retrieved from reference TRBV19 and TRBJ2-1, is DGGITQSPKYLFRKEGQNVTLSCEQNLNHDAMYWYRQDPGQGLRLIYYSQIVNDFQKGDIAEGYSVSREKKESFPLTVTSAQKNPTAFYLCASSMVAGGRYNEQFFGPGTRLTVL.

The V call is TRBV7-9, the J call TRBJ2-1, with D hard to call. The germline gives CDR1 SEHNR, CDR2 FQNEAQ (reference sequence). This CDR3 comprises 12 residues. V was cut by 1 base and J by 7 bases, with 5 bases left in between. The CDR3, as DNA: TGTGCCAGCAGCTTAGGAGAAAATGAGCAGTTCTTC. It translates to CASSLGENEQFF.

The chain combines TRBV7-8 with TRBJ2-3; D might be TRBD2 (6 bases). The CDR3 contains 15 residues. V lost 1 base and J 0 bases, leaving 8 bases between the germline ends. Germline CDR1 SGHVS, CDR2 FQNEAQ. The CDR3 DNA reads as TGTGCCAGCAGCTTAGTTCGGGGGAGCACAGATACGCAGTATTTT. As protein: CASSLVRGSTDTQYF.

The V gene is TRBV7-9, the J gene TRBJ2-3; D gene unclear. The germline gives CDR1 SEHNR, CDR2 FQNEAQ (reference sequence). The germline V and J ends were trimmed by 2 bases and 0 bases, with 9 bases remaining between them. The CDR3 is made up of 15 amino acids. This chain's CDR3 is CASSLSPKSTDTQYF. CDR3 DNA: TGTGCCAGCAGCTTATCACCAAAAAGCACAGATACGCAGTATTTT. Together with reference TRBV7-9 and TRBJ2-3, the CDR3 gives the full variable domain: DTGVSQNPRHKITKRGQNVTFRCDPISEHNRLYWYRQTLGQGPEFLTYFQNEAQLEKSRLLSDRFSAERPKGSFSTLEIQRTEQGDSAMYLCASSLSPKSTDTQYFGPGTRLTVL.

The rearrangement uses TRBV11-2 and TRBJ1-2; 9 bases fit TRBD1. This CDR3 comprises 18 residues. Germline V gene data show CDR1 as SGHAT and CDR2 as FQNNGV. V trimming: 0 bases; J trimming: 0 bases; junction bases outside the gene matches: 8. The CDR3 reads CASSLDSGTGPTNYGYTF. DNA for the CDR3: TGTGCCAGCAGCTTAGATAGCGGGACAGGGCCTACTAACTATGGCTACACCTTC.

The gene calls are TRBV5-1 and TRBJ2-1; TRBD1 might be the D (6 bases). Germline V CDR1 and CDR2: SGHRS, YFSETQ. Trimming left V 8 bases short and J 10 bases short, with 19 bases between. The CDR3 has 13 residues. The CDR3 DNA follows: TGCGCCAGTACCAACGGGGCAGGGGAAGAGCAGTTCTTC. Its protein product is CASTNGAGEEQFF.

The chain joins TRBV4-1 to TRBJ2-2; TRBD2 matches 9 bases. The germline gives CDR1 MGHRA, CDR2 YSYEKL. The CDR3 extends over 16 amino acids. V gave up 4 bases and J gave up 1 base; unmatched junction bases: 4. In DNA, the CDR3 is TGCGCCAGCAGCCCCCCAGCGGGAGGGAACACCGGGGAGCTGTTTTTT. It codes for CASSPPAGGNTGELFF.

DNA for the CDR3: TGTGCCAGCAGCTTGTTCGTTTGGGCTGCGGCCAACGTCCTGACTTTC. Amino acid sequence: CASSLFVWAAANVLTF. V gene TRBV5-4 combines with J gene TRBJ2-6; D gene unclear. The length of the CDR3 is 16 residues. V shed 1 base and J shed 6 bases, with 14 bases lying between them. Germline values: CDR1 SGHNT, CDR2 YYREEE (reference sequence).

The chain recombines TRBV2 with TRBJ2-2; D ambiguous. The CDR3 is 14 amino acids. The germline V gene has CDR1 SNHLY and CDR2 FYNNEI. Trimming left V 4 bases short and J 3 bases short, with 9 bases between. The CDR3 region is CASSGPLHTGELFF. CDR3 nucleotide sequence: TGTGCCAGCAGTGGTCCCCTTCACACCGGGGAGCTGTTTTTT.

The chain has TRBV5-1 and TRBJ2-1; D may be TRBD2 (6 bases). Trimming took 4 bases from V and 9 from J, leaving 11 bases between them. Germline V gene lookup returns CDR1 SGHRS and CDR2 YFSETQ. The CDR3 sequence is 12 residues long. The CDR3 protein is CASSAGTLEQFF. CDR3 coding DNA: TGCGCCAGCAGCGCGGGGACTCTTGAGCAGTTCTTC.

CDR3 in DNA: TGTGCTAGTGGTTTGCCCGGGGAGACTACCGGGGAGCTGTTTTTT. Its protein product is CASGLPGETTGELFF. The rearrangement links TRBV12-5 to TRBJ2-2; tentative D call: TRBD2 (5 bases). This CDR3 spans 15 amino acids. Trimming left V 2 bases short and J 5 bases short, with 12 bases between. Per germline, CDR1 LGHNT and CDR2 FRNRAP.

J is TRBJ2-5 and V is TRBV11-2; 8 bases are shared with TRBD1. This CDR3 contains 14 residues. Germline loops: CDR1 SGHAT, CDR2 FQNNGV. V shed 3 bases, J shed 0 bases, and the junction held 0 bases outside the gene matches. The CDR3 DNA is TGTGCCAGCAGCTTGGGACAGGACCAAGAGACCCAGTACTTC. Translating gives CASSLGQDQETQYF. The full variable domain, with the rest looked up from reference TRBV11-2 and TRBJ2-5, is EAGVAQSPRYKIIEKRQSVAFWCNPISGHATLYWYQQILGQGPKLLIQFQNNGVVDDSQLPKDRFSAERLKGVDSTLKIQPAKLEDSAVYLCASSLGQDQETQYFGPGTRLLVL.

This chain connects TRBV27 to TRBJ2-6; D remains ambiguous. Trimming pared 2 bases from V and 0 bases from J, leaving 2 bases between. Germline loops: CDR1 MNHEY, CDR2 SMNVEV (reference sequence). The CDR3 consists of 14 residues. This CDR3 reads CASSLDSGANVLTF. DNA for the CDR3: TGTGCCAGCAGTTTAGACTCTGGGGCCAACGTCCTGACTTTC.

For this clone: Other DNA sequences of this sample code for an identical CDR3. This chain links TRBV30 with TRBJ2-2, with TRBD1 as a possible D gene (6 bases). The germline gives CDR1 GTSNPN, CDR2 SVGIG (reference sequence). Trimming removed 5 bases at V and 8 bases at J, with 15 bases between. This CDR3 spans 13 amino acids. The CDR3 nucleotides are TGTGCCTGGGGTCGAGGGGGTTTAGGGGAGCTGTTTTTT. As protein: CAWGRGGLGELFF.

The CDR3 reads CASSEGTDGSNYEQYF. The CDR3 coding sequence is TGTGCCAGCAGCGAGGGGACCGATGGGTCCAACTACGAGCAGTACTTC. This rearrangement joins TRBV9 to TRBJ2-7; D possibly uses TRBD1 or TRBD2 (5 bases each). Germline lookup yields CDR1 SGDLS and CDR2 YYNGEE. The V gene lost 3 bases and the J gene lost 3 bases, with 19 bases spanning the gap. The CDR3 sequence is 16 residues long.

The CDR3: CASSVSTLEGYTF. The CDR3, as DNA: TGTGCCAGCAGCGTCTCGACACTGGAGGGCTACACCTTC. This chain connects TRBV9 to TRBJ1-2, with no clear D. Germline loops: CDR1 SGDLS, CDR2 YYNGEE. There are 13 residues in the CDR3. V lost 2 bases and J lost 8, with 13 bases in between.

V gene TRBV7-9 combines with J gene TRBJ2-5, with 8 nucleotides matching TRBD1. Gene TRBJ2-7 matches the end of the DNA better, so the J call may be wrong. The CDR3 length is 14 residues. Germline V gene sequence: CDR1 SEHNR, CDR2 FQNEAQ (reference sequence). The chain's CDR3 is CASSAGTGSYEQYF. For the CDR3, the DNA is TGTGCCAGCAGCGCCGGGACAGGCTCCTACGAGCAGTACTTC.

The J gene is TRBJ2-1, the V gene TRBV7-3, with TRBD2 identical over 16 bases. After removal of 4 bases from V and 6 bases from J, the junction contained 3 bases not matched to a gene. CDR3 length equals 16 residues. Germline values: CDR1 SGHTA, CDR2 FQGTGA. CDR3 region: CASSWGLAGGFNEQFF. The CDR3 region has the DNA TGTGCCAGCAGCTGGGGACTAGCGGGAGGGTTCAATGAGCAGTTCTTC.

J is TRBJ1-2 and V is TRBV27; weak D call: TRBD1 (5 bases). Germline loops: CDR1 MNHEY, CDR2 SMNVEV (reference sequence). The CDR3 contains 14 residues. Trimming took off 3 bases at V and 2 bases at J, with 10 bases between the two ends. CDR3 nucleotides: TGTGCCAGCAGTTTCGGGGGAGGCAACTATGGCTACACCTTC. Translation: CASSFGGGNYGYTF.

The V call is TRBV27, the J call TRBJ1-2; tentatively, D is TRBD1 (6 bases). With 3 bases removed from V and 8 bases from J, the gap between germline ends came to 13 bases. CDR1 MNHEY and CDR2 SMNVEV come from the germline V gene (reference sequence). The CDR3 is 13 amino acids. The CDR3 nucleotides are TGTGCCAGCAGTTTCGGGGGGGCGGGGGGCTACACCTTC. Protein product: CASSFGGAGGYTF.

V and J are TRBV9 and TRBJ2-7; D is perhaps TRBD2 (6 bases). V was clipped by 3 bases and J by 1 base, with 8 bases between them. The germline V gene has CDR1 SGDLS and CDR2 YYNGEE. This CDR3 is 13 amino acids long. CDR3 DNA sequence: TGTGCCAGCAGCGCCGCGGGATCCTACGAGCAGTACTTC. Protein: CASSAAGSYEQYF.